This TCR beta chain emerged from a study of blood T cell repertoires in COVID-19. TCRdb's copy holds only in-frame clones and misses some; the assay was immunoSEQ multiplex PCR. Among approximately 110,000 clones listed, roughly 87% were seen once. Germline V gene data show CDR1 as MGHDK and CDR2 as SYGVNS. CDR3 size: 13 residues. V dropped 7 bases and J dropped 4; count of bases not matched to a gene: 3. The rearrangement uses TRBV25-1 and TRBJ2-7; TRBD1 matches at 11 bases. The sample consisted of peripheral blood. This clonotype was sampled from a middle-aged man with acute or convalescent COVID-19. In nucleotides, the CDR3 is TGTGCCAGCACGGACAGGGGGCTTTACGAGCAGTACTTC. Protein product: CASTDRGLYEQYF.